The clone carrying this T cell receptor beta chain was seen a few times. The protocol was immunoSEQ multiplex PCR, while the TCRdb copy is restricted to in-frame clones and leaves out a portion. The sample carries about 160,000 clones, 91% recorded once. Germline lookup yields CDR1 SGHAT and CDR2 FQDESV (reference sequence). This CDR3 contains 12 residues. The germline V and J ends were trimmed by 2 bases and 3 bases, with 5 bases remaining between them. The data stem from a study of cytomegalovirus exposure and HLA in healthy donors. V usage is TRBV11-1 and J usage is TRBJ2-7; no reliable D call. Sequencing was performed on PBMCs. The receptor comes from a woman aged 18-29 years in good health and CMV-seropositive. The CDR3 protein is CASSLFSYEQYF. CDR3 DNA: TGTGCCAGCAGCTTATTTAGCTACGAGCAGTACTTC.